These T cell receptor beta chains were read from a single sample in a study of T cell repertoires in cytomegalovirus infection. TCRdb re-derived calls from the reads in MiXCR, one entry per CDR3 protein. The repertoire holds some 700,000 distinct CDR3 sequences, with around 31% as singletons. For these TCRs, the target antigens are not known. Here the sequenced sample was cultured PBMCs, taken from culture after CMV antigen stimulation. Receptors originate from a human donor in good health (CMV status not recorded). Some clones in this sample may be carry-over from other donors' samples. CDR3s include the opening cysteine and the closing phenylalanine or tryptophan. Fields, in order: J gene, D gene, clone size, V gene, CDR3 DNA, CDR3 protein. D genes are given only for firm matches. Clone size is given for some rows only: seen once, a few or many times, or a class if the clone is expanded.

TRBJ2-5	TRBD2	once	TRBV7-2	TGTGCCAGCAGCTCCCCCCTAGCGGGGGGGTTTGAGACCCAGTACTTC	CASSSPLAGGFETQYF
TRBJ2-7	TRBD2	-	TRBV5-1	TGCGCCAGCAGTTCGGGACGGGGGGTCTACGAGCAGTACTTC	CASSSGRGVYEQYF
TRBJ2-3	TRBD1	-	TRBV5-1	TGCGCCAGCAGCTCGCGGACAGGGGGTCAGGGAACAGATACGCAGTATTTT	CASSSRTGGQGTDTQYF
TRBJ2-2	TRBD1	-	TRBV20-1	TGCAGTGCAAGAAGTGGGGACAGGGTAGAGACCGGGGAGCTGTTTTTT	CSARSGDRVETGELFF
TRBJ1-6	-	-	TRBV10-3	TGTGCCACCCAAACTCGGTTAACCTATAATTCACCCCTCCACTTT	CATQTRLTYNSPLHF
TRBJ1-4	-	-	TRBV12-3/TRBV12-4	TGTGCCAGCACCTCGCGGTCGGTCGGAGGAGGTGAAAAACTGTTTTTT	CASTSRSVGGGEKLFF
TRBJ1-6	-	few	TRBV20-1	TGCAGTGCTAGTCGGGGAGTTGGGTCACCCCTCCACTTT	CSASRGVGSPLHF
TRBJ2-5	TRBD2	many	TRBV7-2	TGTGCCAGCAGCTTTGGGACTAGCGGGAGGGCCGTGGGCACTACGGAGACCCAGTACTTC	CASSFGTSGRAVGTTETQYF
TRBJ1-2	-	few	TRBV7-2	TGTGCCAGCAGCCCCCGCACAGGGACCGGTTATGGCTACACCTTC	CASSPRTGTGYGYTF
TRBJ2-2	-	-	TRBV7-2	TGTGCCAGCAGCCCCGAGCCGAACACCGGGGAGCTGTTTTTT	CASSPEPNTGELFF
TRBJ2-1	TRBD2	-	TRBV7-9	TGTGCCAGCAGCTCGGTTCGGGGGGACCATGAGCAGTTCTTC	CASSSVRGDHEQFF
TRBJ2-5	TRBD2	-	TRBV4-1	TGCGCCAGCAGCCGATTAGCGGGGGGAACAGAGACCCAGTACTTC	CASSRLAGGTETQYF
TRBJ1-6	-	many	TRBV7-2	TGTGCCAGCAGACCAGGCCTCGGTAGGGGTTCACCCCTCCACTTT	CASRPGLGRGSPLHF
TRBJ2-7	-	-	TRBV10-3	TGTGCCATCAGTGACGGGTACGAGCAGTACTTC	CAISDGYEQYF
TRBJ1-1	-	-	TRBV6-6	TGTGCCAGCAGCCGCCTACCCGGGGTAAACACTGAAGCTTTCTTT	CASSRLPGVNTEAFF
TRBJ2-5	-	few	TRBV28	TGTGCCAGCAGCCCGCCGGACACCCGGTACCAAGAGACCCAGTACTTC	CASSPPDTRYQETQYF
TRBJ2-3	-	-	TRBV9	TGTGCCAGCAGCGTAGTAAGTAGGACCCCAGATACGCAGTATTTT	CASSVVSRTPDTQYF
TRBJ2-7	-	many	TRBV7-2	TGTGCCAGCAGCTCGTCGACAGTTTCCTCCTACGAGCAGTACTTC	CASSSSTVSSYEQYF
TRBJ1-5	TRBD1	-	TRBV6-1	TGTGCCAGCAGTCCAGGACAGGGGGCTTTGCCCCAGCATTTT	CASSPGQGALPQHF
TRBJ2-7	-	few	TRBV20-1	TGCAGTGCTCCTTCCCGAGGGAACTCCTACGAGCAGTACTTC	CSAPSRGNSYEQYF
TRBJ2-6	-	-	TRBV10-3	TGTGCCATCAGTGAGAGGGCGGCTGGGGCCAACGTCCTGACTTTC	CAISERAAGANVLTF
TRBJ1-1	-	-	TRBV6-2/TRBV6-3	TGTGCCAGCAGTTATCGGGGGGACTACACTGAAGCTTTCTTT	CASSYRGDYTEAFF
TRBJ2-1	TRBD2	-	TRBV24-1	TGTGCCACCGTATCTGGGGCTAGCGGGGTGTCTTACTCTGTCTCCTACAATGAGCAGTTCTTC	CATVSGASGVSYSVSYNEQFF
TRBJ1-2	-	few	TRBV10-2	TGCGCCAGCAGTCGAGCGACAGGAAACTATGGCTACACCTTC	CASSRATGNYGYTF
TRBJ2-3	TRBD1	few	TRBV12-3/TRBV12-4	TGTGCCAGCAACCTACAGGGGCATCTCACAGATACGCAGTATTTT	CASNLQGHLTDTQYF
TRBJ2-1	TRBD1	few	TRBV7-8	TGTGCCAGCAGCTTAAACAGGGGCGGGTCAACTGAGCAGTTCTTC	CASSLNRGGSTEQFF
TRBJ2-1	-	-	TRBV20-1	TGCAGTGCTAGAGATGGTCGGGCCTGGGGTGAGCAGTTCTTC	CSARDGRAWGEQFF